This TCR beta chain was captured by sequencing in a study of T cell responses to AZD1222 COVID-19 vaccine. About the study: Pooled together were second doses at about 4 or about 12 weeks.

Measured with immunoSEQ multiplex PCR; TCRdb has only the in-frame clones, and not every one. The sample holds 120,000 to 150,000 clones; more than 85% are singletons and the top ten take just over 3%. Whole-study findings and limits: Just a handful of AZD1222 recipients were seropositive at baseline.

The CDR3 is 13 residues long. Germline CDR1 is LNHNV and CDR2 is YYDKDF (reference sequence). Trimming removed 1 base at V and 5 bases at J, with 8 bases between. As concerns this clone: Its antigen remains unidentified.

The chain links TRBV15 to TRBJ1-2; D gene unclear. The sequence was obtained from an adult in good health. This material consisted of peripheral blood, taken on day 0 of AZD1222 vaccination. CDR3 sequence reads: CATSRGTAYGYTF. Written as DNA, the CDR3 is TGTGCCACCAGCAGAGGAACAGCTTATGGCTACACCTTC.